This is a list of T cell receptor beta chains from one sample in a study of shared clonotypes between healthy human individuals. This table comes from immunoSEQ multiplex PCR, and its TCRdb copy is limited to in-frame clones, with some not included. The repertoire holds about 2.4 million clones, with about 92% as singletons. Material: naive CD4+ T cells sorted from blood. These receptor sequences come from a man aged 18 to 29 in good health. Each CDR3 is given with its conserved first and last residue. The order of the fields is V gene, D gene, CDR3 protein. D genes are given only for firm matches.

V gene: TRBV7-2
D gene: TRBD2
CDR3 protein: CASSLEGLASEQFF

V gene: TRBV29-1
D gene: -
CDR3 protein: CSAGRMNTGELFF

V gene: TRBV6-1
D gene: -
CDR3 protein: CASRENNEKLFF

V gene: TRBV14
D gene: -
CDR3 protein: CASSLLGRAPEAFF

V gene: TRBV5-4
D gene: -
CDR3 protein: CASSLPSGNTIYF

V gene: TRBV7-2
D gene: -
CDR3 protein: CASSLRGKGTDEQFF

V gene: TRBV5-1
D gene: -
CDR3 protein: CASSLTHGTENYGYTF

V gene: TRBV7-9
D gene: -
CDR3 protein: CASSSLRWANIQYF

V gene: TRBV7-2
D gene: -
CDR3 protein: CASSSQASDNQPQHF

V gene: TRBV7-2
D gene: TRBD1
CDR3 protein: CASSSRPGTANTEAFF

V gene: TRBV18
D gene: TRBD2
CDR3 protein: CASSPRTSGGVSSYNEQFF

V gene: TRBV9
D gene: -
CDR3 protein: CASSAWGLSSDTQYF

V gene: TRBV5-4
D gene: -
CDR3 protein: CASSPDSEKLFF

V gene: TRBV18
D gene: TRBD1
CDR3 protein: CASSPQTGGASDTQYF

V gene: TRBV4-1
D gene: -
CDR3 protein: CASSPLERGSTDTQYF

V gene: TRBV5-1
D gene: -
CDR3 protein: CASSLHNEQFF

V gene: TRBV7-9
D gene: -
CDR3 protein: CASSLETGKLFF